The present T cell receptor (beta chain) was sequenced within a study of shared clonotypes between healthy human individuals. Per germline, CDR1 SNHLY and CDR2 FYNNEI. The CDR3 length is 13 residues. V was clipped by 8 bases and J by 7 bases; unmatched bases: 6. TCRdb keeps only in-frame clones here, not all; method: immunoSEQ multiplex PCR. The sample holds 2 million to 2.5 million clones, approximately 93% seen once. This sequence joins TRBV2 and TRBJ2-5, with 11 bases lining up with TRBD2. Sequencing was performed on naive CD4+ T cells from PBMCs. The subset here: CD45RA+ positively selected. This clonotype originated in a man aged 18 to 29 in good health. Some clones in this sample may be carry-over from other donors' samples. DNA for the CDR3: TGTGCCAGCCGACTAGCGGGACTGGTGACCCAGTACTTC. This translates into CASRLAGLVTQYF.